What follows describes a single T cell receptor (beta chain). Its binding antigen is unknown. No base quality information exists; no much larger clone differs at one position. CD8 naive samples were CD45RO-negative cells positively selected for CCR7, giving a CD45RA+CCR7+ population that excluded TemRA cells. Healthy HIV-negative adults with no recently reported acute infections or vaccinations were included as donors. Every donor was a Caucasian adult living in Nashville, Tennessee, USA. Blood was obtained by leukapheresis, after which PBMCs were separated by Ficoll-Histopaque density gradient centrifugation and cryopreserved in liquid nitrogen vapor phase. Purity and quantity of every magnetically sorted T cell population were checked by analytical flow cytometry. Genomic DNA was isolated from each sorted fraction and quantified by UV absorbance on a Nanodrop 2000c. TCR CDR3 regions were amplified from genomic DNA by multiplex PCR using the deep immunoSEQ assay. Extracted genomic DNA from each cell subset was distributed evenly across all wells of several immunoSEQ 96-well plates, and each plate was treated as a replicate. For sorted subsets, 200 to 250 ng genomic DNA, equal to 25,000 to 35,000 T cell genomes, was loaded into each replicate PCR. The purified libraries were quantified using a Qubit 3.0 fluorometer, sized with a Bioanalyzer 2100, and then quantified again using the KAPA Library Quantification kit. Each immunoSEQ 96-well plate was sequenced on its own single-read 150-cycle Illumina NextSeq 550 flow cell. Under the source paper's analysis protocol: Because only junctional sequences without quality scores were contained in the immunoSEQ output, filtering matching that applied to full-length reads could not be performed. To assign V/J genes and CDR3, sequences were annotated against IMGT germline references using PyIR, a Python wrapper for IgBLAST v1.9. Reads with weak V/J assignments (E-value above 1e-6), missing CDR3, stop codons, out-of-frame junctions, or ambiguous translated residues were removed. V3J clonotypes were defined as sequences sharing an identical inferred V gene, J gene, and CDR3 amino acid sequence. Percentage overlap between repertoires was calculated by dividing the number of shared unique clonotypes by the size of the smaller repertoire. Richness of each repertoire was evaluated using RTK rarefaction, the Chao1 estimator, and Recon v2.1 estimates of unobserved clonotypes. For all TCRbeta clonotypes obtained by the gDNA method from several donors, generation probabilities were computed with OLGA. What TCRdb holds here is the immuneACCESS table cut down to in-frame rearrangements. Part of the clones is not present; checked against another copy, under half of the missing clones reflect an unresolved V gene, and the others are unexplained. V and J calls and clone size are given by that table; D and trimming were obtained from the DNA. The sample table lists about 1.9 million clones, roughly 95% of them with a count of one. The top ten clonotypes cover about 1.7% of the sample.

The data stem from a study of shared clonotypes between healthy human individuals (dated by TCRdb to about 2020). In terms of the full investigation: The cohort included a few men and two women between 18 and 49 years of age. For each donor, CD4 naive and CD4 memory were each run on three plates, CD8 naive on two plates, and CD8 memory on one plate. Blood TCR repertoires of about 5 healthy adults were deeply sequenced to estimate repertoire size and the extent of clonotype sharing between individuals. Different laboratories and diverse techniques were used to prepare libraries and sequence TCR repertoires, to increase sequencing depth and limit assay-specific biases. Between about 0.8 and 9 billion PBMCs per donor were obtained by leukapheresis. General findings and caveats noted by the study authors: Pairwise subsampling indicated that sequencing depth was expected to affect the degree of clonotype sharing among donors. Because the study included only a small number of donors, the genetic and exposure-history diversity represented was limited. Across four donors, about 5% of naive CD4, 3% to 4% of naive CD8, 2% to 2.5% of memory CD4, and around 0.4% of memory CD8 clonotypes were shared. Even with the large sequencing depth, rarefaction of the sorted-subset datasets indicated that sequencing was incomplete. Naive subsets generally had larger estimated clonotype richness than memory subsets did. Clonotypes shared by all four sorted-subset donors showed higher generation probabilities than non-shared clonotypes. Sampling was restricted to blood, and TCR repertoires in tissue are likely to differ from TCR repertoires in blood.

CDR1 SNHLY and CDR2 FYNNEI were looked up in the germline V gene. The CDR3 runs 16 amino acids, cysteine and phenylalanine included. CDR3 DNA is the only sequence kept; it has 48 bases, read in frame from the first base. The V and J ends are trimmed by 4 bases and 1 base, leaving 15 bases between them. Input material: naive CD8+ T cells from PBMCs. The sample's cell subset or site, from its label and the paper: CD45RA+CCR7+. The V and J segments used are TRBV2 and TRBJ2-3; TRBD2 is a possible D gene, resting on 6 matching bases. This clonotype was sampled from a man between 18 and 29 years old in good health. Some clones in this sample may be carry-over from other donors' samples. The CDR3 protein sequence reads: CASSGVGGDGTDTQYF. The DNA sequence is TGTGCCAGCAGTGGCGTGGGGGGAGATGGCACAGATACGCAGTATTTT.